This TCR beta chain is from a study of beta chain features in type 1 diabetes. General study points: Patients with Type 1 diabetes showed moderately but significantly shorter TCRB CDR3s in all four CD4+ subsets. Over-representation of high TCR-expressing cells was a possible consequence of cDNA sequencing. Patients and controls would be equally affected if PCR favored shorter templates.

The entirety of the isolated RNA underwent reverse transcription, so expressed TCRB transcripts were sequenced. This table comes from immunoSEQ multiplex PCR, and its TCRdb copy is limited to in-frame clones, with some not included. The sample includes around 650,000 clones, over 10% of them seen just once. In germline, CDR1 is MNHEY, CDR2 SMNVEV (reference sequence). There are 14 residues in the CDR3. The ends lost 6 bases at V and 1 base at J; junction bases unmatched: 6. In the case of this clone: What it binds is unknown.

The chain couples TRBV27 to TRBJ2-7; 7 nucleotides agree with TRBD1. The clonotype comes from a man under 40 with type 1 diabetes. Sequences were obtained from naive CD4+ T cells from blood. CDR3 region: CASSYRGLSYEQYF. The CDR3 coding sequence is TGTGCCAGCAGCTACAGGGGTCTTTCCTACGAGCAGTACTTC.